The clone carrying this TCR beta chain was recorded at least ten times. The CDR3 regions of TCR beta were amplified from RNA transcripts. The HTBI primer set served for first-round RT-PCR of the TCR CDR3. Each CDR3 protein gets one entry after TCRdb re-called the multiplex PCR reads with MiXCR. The data show approximately 380,000 distinct CDR3 sequences, roughly 19% seen once. The source of the sample is a study of T cells in Graves' hyperthyroidism and ophthalmopathy. From germline, CDR1 is SGHTA and CDR2 FQGTGA. V lost 5 bases to trimming and J lost 0 bases; unmatched junction nucleotides: 10. The CDR3 consists of 17 residues. Hyperthyroidism, newly diagnosed and lasting under 2 months, affected patients aged 18 to 65. Lactation, pregnancy, other autoimmune disease or uncontrolled infection led to exclusion of patients. The source of the PBMCs was roughly 10 ml of fresh peripheral blood.

This chain links TRBV7-3 with TRBJ1-3; 7 bases map to TRBD1. The sequence derives from a woman aged 18-30 years with Graves' hyperthyroidism. Material for sequencing was blood. CDR3 bases: TGTGCCAGCAGCCCTAACCTGGGACAGAGCTCTGGAAACACCATATATTTT. Translating gives CASSPNLGQSSGNTIYF. The whole variable domain, filled in from reference TRBV7-3 and TRBJ1-3, reads GAGVSQTPSNKVTEKGKYVELRCDPISGHTALYWYRQSLGQGPEFLIYFQGTGAADDSGLPNDRFFAVRPEGSVSTLKIQRTERGDSAVYLCASSPNLGQSSGNTIYFGEGSWLTVV.